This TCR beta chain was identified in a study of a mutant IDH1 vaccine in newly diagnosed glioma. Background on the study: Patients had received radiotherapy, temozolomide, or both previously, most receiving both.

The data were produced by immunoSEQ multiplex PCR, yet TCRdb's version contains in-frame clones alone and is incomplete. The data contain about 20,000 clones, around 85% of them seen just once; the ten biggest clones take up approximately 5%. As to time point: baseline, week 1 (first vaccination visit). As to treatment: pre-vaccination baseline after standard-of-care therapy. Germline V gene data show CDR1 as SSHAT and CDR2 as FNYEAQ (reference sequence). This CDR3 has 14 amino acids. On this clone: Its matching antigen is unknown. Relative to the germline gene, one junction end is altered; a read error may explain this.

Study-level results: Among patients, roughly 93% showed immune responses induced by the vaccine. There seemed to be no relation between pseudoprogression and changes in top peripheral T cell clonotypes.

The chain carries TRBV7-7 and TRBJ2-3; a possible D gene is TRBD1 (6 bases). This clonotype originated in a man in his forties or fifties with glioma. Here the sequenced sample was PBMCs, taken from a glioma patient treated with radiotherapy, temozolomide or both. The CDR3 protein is CASSLGTGTDTQYF. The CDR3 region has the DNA TGTGCTAGCAGCTTAGGCACAGGGACAGATACGCAGTATTTT.